These T cell receptor beta chains were read from a single sample in a study of chemoradiotherapy in HPV16-positive cancers. Profiling relied on immunoSEQ multiplex PCR, and the TCRdb table lists in-frame clones only, not all of them. The sample has some 900 clones, roughly a third seen once. The biological material was taken from a patient who underwent chemoradiotherapy. These receptor sequences come from a human donor with HPV-associated anogenital cancer. CDR3s include the opening cysteine and the closing phenylalanine or tryptophan. Expanded clones get a size class; other rows say once, few or many, or leave the size out.

v_gene	abundance	j_gene	len	CDR3aa
TRBV27	NA	TRBJ2-6	18	CASRKGEVSLYGANVLTF
TRBV14	NA	TRBJ1-1	13	CASSQVRNTEAFF
TRBV28	NA	TRBJ1-1	13	CATREEGWTEAFF
TRBV5-1	few	TRBJ1-6	14	CASSSGTVESPLHF
TRBV29-1	NA	TRBJ1-1	13	CSARQGENTEAFF
TRBV28	NA	TRBJ2-1	12	CASSFPPGGQFF
TRBV5-1	few	TRBJ1-1	14	CASNRGTVLTEAFF
TRBV21-1	few	TRBJ1-2	18	CASSKWVRTESCWGGYTF
TRBV9	NA	TRBJ1-6	16	CASSALTGGLDSPLHF
TRBV6-4	few	TRBJ1-1	14	CASSDSSRGTEAFF
TRBV10-3	few	TRBJ1-1	12	CAIRRSDTEAFF
TRBV5-8	NA	TRBJ2-7	12	CASPSSPYEQYF
TRBV15	NA	TRBJ1-5	15	CATSRGQSSNQPQHF
TRBV29-1	few	TRBJ1-2	11	CSVVGGHGYTF
TRBV18	few	TRBJ2-7	13	CASSPFKPDEQYF
TRBV7-8	NA	TRBJ2-7	14	CASRPKGYSYEQYF
TRBV9	few	TRBJ2-7	15	CASSPGLLSPYEQYF
TRBV7-6	once	TRBJ2-1	14	CASSLAGQNNEQFF
TRBV6-5	NA	TRBJ1-5	13	CASRIASGQPQHF
TRBV2	NA	TRBJ1-6	17	CASSRSRGPLINSPLHF
TRBV5-6	NA	TRBJ1-1	13	CASSLGRGTEAFF
TRBV5-4	NA	TRBJ1-6	15	CASSSPGQAELSLHF